The 24 T cell receptor beta chains below all came from one sample that was sequenced in a study of control samples from healthy donors and cancer patients. Sequencing used immunoSEQ multiplex PCR; TCRdb keeps in-frame clones, though not all of them. The sample holds 75,000 to 95,000 clones, approximately 84% seen once. Sequenced input: PBMCs. Source of these receptors: a man between 65 and 85 years old with lung cancer.

The gene calls are TRBV5-4 and TRBJ2-1, with 13 positions matching TRBD2. The trim removed 4 bases at V and 3 bases at J, leaving 7 bases unmatched. Germline V gene data show CDR1 as SGHNT and CDR2 as YYREEE (reference sequence). The CDR3 loop spans 17 amino acids. The DNA for the CDR3 is TGTGCCAGCAGCCCGACTAGCGGGGGGTCAAACTACAATGAGCAGTTCTTC. Protein: CASSPTSGGSNYNEQFF.

V usage is TRBV27 and J usage is TRBJ2-3; TRBD2 agrees at 15 bases. V dropped 4 bases and J dropped 9; count of bases not matched to a gene: 2. Germline assignment: CDR1 MNHEY and CDR2 SMNVEV (reference sequence). The CDR3 totals 14 residues. The CDR3 protein is CASSSGLAGGTQYF. DNA for the CDR3: TGTGCCAGCAGTTCGGGACTAGCGGGGGGAACGCAGTATTTT.

This chain uses TRBV9 with TRBJ2-2; 7 bases map to TRBD2. The CDR3 totals 15 residues. The germline V gene has CDR1 SGDLS and CDR2 YYNGEE. V lost 0 bases to trimming and J lost 4 bases; unmatched junction nucleotides: 3. The CDR3 is CASSVGLARTGELFF. Here the CDR3 DNA reads TGTGCCAGCAGCGTAGGACTAGCCCGCACCGGGGAGCTGTTTTTT.

The chain joins TRBV7-9 to TRBJ2-5; the D gene is possibly TRBD1 (6 bases). The CDR3 has 15 amino acids. Trimming shortened V by 2 bases and J by 4 bases, and 14 bases separated the two germline ends. Germline assignment: CDR1 SEHNR and CDR2 FQNEAQ (reference sequence). CDR3 protein: CASSLQGSVSETQYF. CDR3 nucleotides: TGTGCCAGCAGCTTACAGGGGTCTGTTTCAGAGACCCAGTACTTC.

This chain joins TRBV3-1 (or the pseudogene TRBV3-2) and TRBJ2-5; TRBD2 aligns across 11 bases. The germline CDR1 and CDR2 sequences are LGHDT and YNNKEL (reference sequence). This CDR3 has 17 amino acids. V shed 2 bases and J 5 bases; nucleotides not matched to a gene: 10. CDR3 region: CASSQMRVAGGMETQYF. CDR3 sequence (DNA): TGTGCCAGCAGCCAAATGCGCGTAGCGGGGGGGATGGAGACCCAGTACTTC.

This chain uses TRBV3-1 (or the pseudogene TRBV3-2) with TRBJ2-7, with unresolved D. Germline CDR1 and CDR2: LGHDT and YNNKEL (reference sequence). The CDR3 extends over 13 amino acids. The V end lost 0 bases, the J end lost 0 bases, and 3 bases lay between the germline ends. As DNA, the CDR3 is TGTGCCAGCAGCCAAGATCTCTCCTACGAGCAGTACTTC. Residues: CASSQDLSYEQYF.

The CDR3: CASSNGGVGAQYF. CDR3 nucleotide sequence: TGTGCCAGCAGCAACGGGGGGGTCGGGGCCCAGTACTTC. This rearrangement joins TRBV11-3 to TRBJ2-5, with 8 bases matching TRBD2. The length of the CDR3 is 13 residues. V dropped 5 bases and J dropped 9; count of bases not matched to a gene: 8. The germline gives CDR1 SGHNT, CDR2 YENEEA.

The chain's CDR3 is CASSSTNTGELFF. DNA of the CDR3: TGTGCCAGCAGCTCCACGAACACCGGGGAGCTGTTTTTT. The chain carries TRBV7-9 and TRBJ2-2; D gene ambiguous. Germline assignment: CDR1 SEHNR and CDR2 FQNEAQ (reference sequence). The CDR3 spans 13 residues. Trimming took off 4 bases at V and 0 bases at J, with 3 bases between the two ends.

The V and J genes are TRBV2 and TRBJ2-1; the D gene could be TRBD1 or TRBD2 (6 bases each). V lost 7 bases and J lost 9, with 16 bases in between. Per germline, CDR1 SNHLY and CDR2 FYNNEI. There are 13 residues in the CDR3. The chain's CDR3 is CASNPAGGPEQFF. CDR3 sequence (DNA): TGTGCCAGCAATCCCGCCGGGGGCCCTGAGCAGTTCTTC.

V gene TRBV5-1 combines with J gene TRBJ1-1; the match to TRBD1 covers 9 bases. Germline trimming cut 0 bases from V and 5 bases from J; bases unmatched to any gene: 2. The CDR3 runs 14 residues. Per germline, CDR1 SGHRS and CDR2 YFSETQ. CDR3 region: CASSLVTGGTEAFF. The CDR3 DNA is TGCGCCAGCAGCTTGGTGACAGGGGGGACTGAAGCTTTCTTT.

This clone has just one count. CDR3 residues: CASSSPPGLPLSYEQYF. DNA of the CDR3: TGTGCCAGCAGCTCCCCACCGGGACTCCCTTTGTCCTACGAGCAGTACTTC. The J gene is TRBJ2-7, the V gene TRBV7-9; possible D gene TRBD2, 6 bases. This CDR3 comprises 17 residues. V was cut by 4 bases and J by 1 base, with 20 bases left in between. The germline V gene has CDR1 SEHNR and CDR2 FQNEAQ (reference sequence).

The chain joins TRBV9 to TRBJ1-5; TRBD1 might be the D (5 bases). V was shortened by 6 bases and J by 6 bases, with 19 bases between the two germline ends. This CDR3 has 15 amino acids. Germline CDR1 SGDLS, CDR2 YYNGEE. The CDR3 DNA sequence: TGTGCCAGCAACCGCGCAGGGCACGAGGGTCAGCCCCAGCATTTT. Its protein product is CASNRAGHEGQPQHF.

This chain joins TRBV30 and TRBJ1-2, with D tentatively TRBD1 (6 bases). Germline CDR1 and CDR2: GTSNPN and SVGIG (reference sequence). The V end lost 6 bases, the J end lost 8 bases, and 31 bases lay between the germline ends. The CDR3 has 17 amino acids. CDR3 sequence: CACELRGRPFLTGGYTF. The CDR3 DNA follows: TGTGCCTGTGAATTACGGGGGCGCCCATTTCTAACCGGGGGCTACACCTTC.

This clone was picked up one time. This chain connects TRBV7-2 to TRBJ2-7; D remains ambiguous. Germline V gives CDR1 SGHTA, CDR2 FQGNSA. V was shortened by 3 bases and J by 2 bases, with 11 bases between the two germline ends. This CDR3 contains 14 residues. CDR3 in amino acids: CASSFQGLTYEQYF. The CDR3 DNA follows: TGTGCCAGCAGCTTCCAAGGGCTAACCTACGAGCAGTACTTC.

The chain joins TRBV30 to TRBJ1-6; D perhaps matches TRBD1 (5 bases). Trimming removed 3 bases from V and 5 bases from J, with 8 bases in between. This CDR3 contains 13 residues. Germline lookup yields CDR1 GTSNPN and CDR2 SVGIG (reference sequence). As DNA, the CDR3 is TGTGCCTGGAGGGCACAGGATAATTCACCCCTCCACTTT. Protein sequence: CAWRAQDNSPLHF.

This clone came up once. The chain has TRBV12-3 or TRBV12-4 and TRBJ2-3, with D unclear. Between the trimmed V and J ends, which lost 7 bases and 0 bases, there was a span of 8 bases. The CDR3 is made up of 13 amino acids. CDR3 amino acids: CASKFDSTDTQYF. The CDR3 bases are TGTGCCAGCAAGTTTGACAGCACAGATACGCAGTATTTT.

The V gene is TRBV5-1, the J gene TRBJ1-3; no clear D. The CDR3 runs 14 residues. Trimming left V 6 bases short and J 4 bases short, with 14 bases between. CDR1 is SGHRS and CDR2 is YFSETQ in the germline V gene. This CDR3 is CASTLGSTGNTIYF. The CDR3 coding sequence is TGCGCCAGCACCTTAGGGAGTACAGGAAACACCATATATTTT.

The chain couples TRBV24-1 to TRBJ1-2, with 10 bases matching TRBD1. CDR1 and CDR2 (germline): KGHDR, SFDVKD. The CDR3 extends over 13 amino acids. V was pared by 3 bases and J by 8 bases, with 2 bases of the junction left unmatched. CDR3 in amino acids: CATSDEDRGGYTF. In DNA, the CDR3 is TGTGCCACCAGTGATGAGGACAGGGGGGGCTACACCTTC.

The V call is TRBV6-2 or TRBV6-3, the J call TRBJ2-6, with D unresolved. The CDR3 consists of 16 residues. Per the germline V gene, CDR1 is MNHEY and CDR2 is SVGEGT. Trimming cost V 2 bases and J 0 bases, with 8 bases left between them. CDR3 in DNA: TGTGCCAGCAGTTACCCCTGGATCTCTGGGGCCAACGTCCTGACTTTC. Protein sequence: CASSYPWISGANVLTF.

The gene calls are TRBV7-9 and TRBJ1-1; maybe TRBD1 (5 bases). V shed 0 bases and J shed 11 bases, with 13 bases lying between them. The CDR3 loop spans 13 amino acids. CDR1 and CDR2 (germline): SEHNR, FQNEAQ (reference sequence). As DNA, the CDR3 is TGTGCCAGCAGCTTAGCGGAGGGGCTAAATGCTTTCTTT. This encodes CASSLAEGLNAFF.

The count of this clone is one. CDR3 nucleotides: TGTGCCAGCAGTTACGACCGGGACGGAGCTTTCTTT. This translates into CASSYDRDGAFF. The V call is TRBV6-2 or TRBV6-3, the J call TRBJ1-1; the D gene is possibly TRBD1 (5 bases). There are 12 residues in the CDR3. The germline gives CDR1 MNHEY, CDR2 SVGEGT. Trimming cost V 2 bases and J 10 bases, with 11 bases left between them.

This clone was detected ten times or more. The CDR3 bases are TGTGCCAGTATTTCGCTGAACTATGGCTACACCTTC. This gives the protein CASISLNYGYTF. The V call is TRBV19, the J call TRBJ1-2; D remains unclear. Trimming removed 7 bases from V and 2 bases from J, with 8 bases in between. In germline, CDR1 is LNHDA, CDR2 SQIVND (reference sequence). This CDR3 comprises 12 residues.

This chain links TRBV7-3 with TRBJ2-2; possibly TRBD2 for D (6 bases). The CDR3 has 16 residues. Germline loops: CDR1 SGHTA, CDR2 FQGTGA. Trimming shortened V by 1 base and J by 1 base, and 10 bases separated the two germline ends. The CDR3 DNA sequence: TGTGCCAGCAGCTTAAGTCCGGGGGTGAACACCGGGGAGCTGTTTTTT. Residues: CASSLSPGVNTGELFF.

The genes are TRBV19 and TRBJ2-1; 7 nucleotides line up with TRBD1. The CDR3 has 13 amino acids. Unmatched junction bases numbered 7, after V lost 5 bases and J lost 9 bases. Germline V gives CDR1 LNHDA, CDR2 SQIVND (reference sequence). CDR3 DNA sequence: TGTGCCAGTAGTGCCCAACAGGGGATTGAGCAGTTCTTC. Its translation is CASSAQQGIEQFF.